This TCR beta chain comes out of a study of blood T cell repertoires in COVID-19. Study details: Italy, Spain and the United States were the sources of the convalescent and acute COVID-19 samples. T cells, B-cell-depleted T cells, or PBMCs provided the cDNA or gDNA that served as material.

Original processing methods: For nucleated cells, counts were estimated from reference gene primer amplification. Method: immunoSEQ multiplex PCR; TCRdb's copy keeps in-frame clones and lacks some. V, J and clone size were drawn from that table, and D and trimming were deduced from the DNA. The sample includes around 120,000 clones, more than 75% of them seen just once. The V and J ends lost 4 bases and 5 bases, in that order; junction bases with no gene match: 5. From germline, CDR1 is LGHNA and CDR2 YSLEER. There are 15 residues in the CDR3. Seattle participants joined during active infection and were tracked over time.

Material: peripheral blood. This sequence joins TRBV4-3 and TRBJ2-7; 13 bases agree with TRBD2. The sequence derives from a man between 60 and 75 years old with COVID-19, enrolled during active disease. CDR3 nucleotide sequence: TGCGCCAGCAGCCCGGGACTAGCGGGAATCCACGAGCAGTACTTC. Protein sequence: CASSPGLAGIHEQYF.